Reported below is one TCR beta chain. As a fraction of the sample, this clonotype is large (0.1 to 1%). Its antigen is unknown. One base away there is no much larger clone; base qualities are not given. The data belong to a study of T cell repertoires in aging, cancer and after chemotherapy (dated by TCRdb to 2018 to 2020). Notes on the research overall: Six donor age groups were covered, ranging from 30 or younger up to 70 or older, and each group contained at least three individuals. Alongside some 96 healthy donors serving as a reference group, the cohort included approximately 210 cancer patients, of whom roughly 90 had hematological cancers and about 130 had solid cancers. The complete dataset included approximately 8.8 million TCR reads. Paired pre- and post-chemotherapy samples in the solid tumor group came from brain tumor (glioblastoma) patients receiving temozolomide-based therapy. To examine immunoaging and T cell reconstitution after chemotherapy, the study profiled TCR beta repertoires in peripheral blood from healthy donors and cancer patients. Overall study outcomes, separate from this receptor: Compared with age-matched healthy donors, untreated patients with either hematological or solid cancers had significantly lower TCR diversity in the blood along with higher clonality. Declining TCR diversity with age in healthy donors was mainly explained by loss of richness; in cancer patients, loss of evenness also contributed. In both cancer cohorts, median generation probability rose over the chemotherapy interval, which suggests that the repertoire was reconstituted through rebound thymic output. It was noted by the authors that conclusions about immunological memory after chemotherapy cannot be drawn from the repertoire data.

Via the germline V gene (reference sequence), CDR1 is LNHNV and CDR2 YYDKDF. V sheds 3 bases and J sheds 7 bases, leaving 10 bases between their ends. The CDR3, cysteine through phenylalanine, is 14 amino acids long. The retained sequence is limited to the CDR3, 42 bases, with the frame set at the first base. Genomic DNA extracted from peripheral blood, rather than sorted cells or RNA, was used as the source for amplification of TCR beta rearrangements. Multiplex touch-down PCR with a mixed TRB-A/B primer pool was used to amplify rearranged TRB sequences covering the V, D and J segments. Illumina adapters and sample indices were added to the amplicons in two consecutive PCR reactions performed with Phusion HS II polymerase. Amplicons were gel-purified with the NucleoSpin Gel and PCR Clean-up kit, then checked with Qubit and an Agilent 2100 Bioanalyzer. The libraries were sequenced on an Illumina MiSeq with 600-cycle, single-indexed, paired-end runs. For the original study's pipeline: TRB sequences were processed with MiXCR versions 2.12 and 3.0.5. Each unique CDR3 nucleotide sequence counted as one clone, and only productive sequences with at least two reads were retained. The repertoire metrics were Shannon diversity, evenness, clonality (calculated as one minus evenness), and diversity profiles parameterized by alpha from 0 to 5. The IGoR algorithm was used to compute generation probabilities of clones in paired pre- and post-chemotherapy samples. TCRdb itself trimmed the public reads at Q25 with fastp, ran MiXCR and retained productive beta chains. Each CDR3 protein appears once, grouped with its most common genes and DNA. The V and J calls follow TCRdb's processing rather than the paper's. The sample includes 810 or so distinct CDR3 sequences, with under 35% observed a single time. Approximately 12% of the sample rests with the top ten.

This TCR was sampled from a human donor with a solid tumor. Material: blood. The V and J genes are TRBV15 and TRBJ1-6, with the D segment identity uncertain. This receptor has the CDR3 CATSRQSLNSPLHF. The nucleotide sequence is TGTGCCACCAGCAGGCAGAGTTTAAATTCACCCCTCCACTTT.